The 24 T cell receptor beta chains reported below all come from one sample, sequenced in a study of T cells after yellow fever vaccination. TCRdb analysed the 5' RACE reads with MiXCR anew, one entry per CDR3 protein. The sample consists of tens of thousands of distinct CDR3 sequences, less than 6.5% of them appearing once. The sequences come from CD8+ T cells sorted from PBMCs, collected 10 days after the yellow fever booster vaccination. These TCRs come from a man aged 25-40 years who received the YFV17D yellow fever vaccine.

This clonotype was detected ten times or more. This chain links TRBV15 with TRBJ1-1; a possible D gene is TRBD1 (5 bases). The V gene lost 5 bases and the J gene lost 4 bases, with 8 bases spanning the gap. This CDR3 comprises 12 residues. The V gene's germline CDR1 is LNHNV and CDR2 YYDKDF (reference sequence). The CDR3 loop is CATSWGSTEAFF. CDR3 sequence (DNA): TGTGCCACCAGCTGGGGGAGCACTGAAGCTTTCTTT.

Ten or more counts support this clonotype. This rearrangement joins TRBV28 to TRBJ2-2, with 8 bases matching TRBD1. V trimming: 3 bases; J trimming: 0 bases; junction bases outside the gene matches: 9. Looked up from germline, CDR1 is MDHEN and CDR2 is SYDVKM. The CDR3 contains 18 residues. CDR3 sequence: CASSFGPGDRPNTGELFF. The CDR3 DNA follows: TGTGCCAGCAGTTTCGGCCCCGGGGACAGGCCGAACACCGGGGAGCTGTTTTTT.

The sample holds many counts of this clonotype. The genes are TRBV9 and TRBJ2-5; D possibly uses TRBD1 or TRBD2 (7 bases each). The V end was cut by 4 bases, the J end by 4 bases, with 14 bases between. In germline, CDR1 is SGDLS, CDR2 YYNGEE. The CDR3 spans 14 residues. The CDR3: CASSPGGAIETQYF. For the CDR3, the DNA is TGTGCCAGCAGCCCAGGGGGGGCGATAGAGACCCAGTACTTC.

V and J are TRBV28 and TRBJ2-5; D is perhaps TRBD2 (6 bases). There are 15 residues in the CDR3. Per germline, CDR1 MDHEN and CDR2 SYDVKM. Trimming cost V 2 bases and J 2 bases, with 12 bases left between them. CDR3 DNA: TGTGCCAGCAGTTTACGACTAGTTTTACAAGAGACCCAGTACTTC. This sequence encodes CASSLRLVLQETQYF.

This clonotype was recorded at least ten times. This sequence joins TRBV29-1 and TRBJ2-2; D is unresolved. V was pared by 3 bases and J by 3 bases, with 5 bases between. The CDR3 covers 12 residues. Germline V CDR1 and CDR2: SQVTM, ANQGSEA. The CDR3 sequence is CSVDGDTGELFF. The CDR3 DNA follows: TGCAGCGTTGATGGTGACACCGGGGAGCTGTTTTTT.

This clonotype was seen ten or more times. V is TRBV19 and J is TRBJ1-2; perhaps TRBD1 as D (6 bases). The V end was cut by 4 bases, the J end by 5 bases, with 23 bases between. CDR3 length: 17 amino acids. Germline CDR1 reads LNHDA; CDR2 reads SQIVND (reference sequence). This CDR3 reads CASSTTLQGLHGYGYTF. DNA for the CDR3: TGTGCCAGTAGTACGACCCTACAGGGCCTACACGGGTATGGCTACACCTTC. Looking up the rest from reference TRBV19 and TRBJ1-2 gives the full variable domain: DGGITQSPKYLFRKEGQNVTLSCEQNLNHDAMYWYRQDPGQGLRLIYYSQIVNDFQKGDIAEGYSVSREKKESFPLTVTSAQKNPTAFYLCASSTTLQGLHGYGYTFGSGTRLTVV.

This clonotype was picked up many times. The chain couples TRBV2 to TRBJ1-5, with D uncertain. Trimming stripped 2 bases from V and 9 bases from J, with 17 bases between. The CDR3 is 15 residues long. Germline CDR1 and CDR2: SNHLY and FYNNEI. CDR3 nucleotide sequence: TGTGCCAGCAGTGAATTCCGGACCGAGAGTTGGCCCCAGCATTTT. Encoded protein: CASSEFRTESWPQHF.

This clonotype is medium-sized (0.01 to 0.1%). This chain links TRBV12-3 or TRBV12-4 with TRBJ2-3, with 8 positions matching TRBD2. J lost 5 bases, V lost 6 bases, and 1 base had no gene match. This CDR3 contains 12 residues. DNA of the CDR3: TGTGCCAGCAGCCTAGCGGGAGATACGCAGTATTTT. Translated, it gives CASSLAGDTQYF.

This clonotype appeared many times. The chain joins TRBV7-9 to TRBJ1-2; D is ambiguous. Germline V gene lookup returns CDR1 SEHNR and CDR2 FQNEAQ (reference sequence). With 5 bases removed from V and 6 bases from J, the gap between germline ends came to 16 bases. The CDR3 loop spans 14 amino acids. Here the CDR3 reads CASSPTMAADGYTF. The DNA for the CDR3 is TGTGCCAGCAGCCCGACGATGGCTGCGGATGGCTACACCTTC.

The table lists this clonotype with many counts. The rearrangement joins TRBV19 to TRBJ2-7; no reliable D call. The CDR3 covers 15 residues. Germline V gene data show CDR1 as LNHDA and CDR2 as SQIVND (reference sequence). V was clipped by 5 bases and J by 0 bases, with 14 bases between them. The CDR3 sequence is CASSLSPFSSYEQYF. The CDR3 DNA reads TGTGCCAGTAGTCTGTCCCCGTTTAGCTCCTACGAGCAGTACTTC.

The sample holds many counts of this clonotype. The chain is built from TRBV7-6 and TRBJ1-5; tentative D call: TRBD1 (5 bases). This CDR3 comprises 16 residues. In germline, CDR1 is SGHVS, CDR2 FNYEAQ. The V end lost 5 bases, the J end lost 5 bases, and 19 bases lay between the germline ends. The CDR3, as DNA: TGTGCCAGCAGCGATGAACACCTAAAAGGGGATCAGCCCCAGCATTTT. Translating gives CASSDEHLKGDQPQHF.

This clonotype occurred many times. The chain recombines TRBV27 with TRBJ2-7, with 12 nucleotides matching TRBD2. Per the germline V gene, CDR1 is MNHEY and CDR2 is SMNVEV (reference sequence). V gave up 4 bases and J gave up 3 bases; unmatched junction bases: 1. CDR3 size: 14 residues. This chain's CDR3 is CASSSTSGSYEQYF. The CDR3 region has the DNA TGTGCCAGCAGTTCGACTAGCGGGAGCTACGAGCAGTACTTC.

This clonotype was detected ten times or more. The chain links TRBV13 to TRBJ2-1; D remains ambiguous. This CDR3 has 13 residues. Germline assignment: CDR1 PRHDT and CDR2 FYEKMQ (reference sequence). V dropped 5 bases and J dropped 4 bases, with 9 bases sitting between them. CDR3 loop: CASSLDDYNEQFF. The CDR3 coding sequence is TGTGCCAGCAGCCTTGACGATTACAATGAGCAGTTCTTC.

Many counts were recorded for this clonotype. This sequence joins TRBV7-2 and TRBJ2-1; D may be TRBD2 (5 bases). V lost 5 bases and J lost 7, with 9 bases in between. This CDR3 has 12 residues. The germline V gene has CDR1 SGHTA and CDR2 FQGNSA. In DNA, the CDR3 is TGTGCCAGCAGCCCGGACTTGAATGAGCAGTTCTTC. Residues: CASSPDLNEQFF. The whole variable domain, remainder taken from reference TRBV7-2 and TRBJ2-1, is GAGVSQSPSNKVTEKGKDVELRCDPISGHTALYWYRQSLGQGLEFLIYFQGNSAPDKSGLPSDRFSAERTGGSVSTLTIQRTQQEDSAVYLCASSPDLNEQFFGPGTRLTVL.

This clonotype was found many times. This chain links TRBV25-1 with TRBJ2-2; no firm D call. From germline, CDR1 is MGHDK and CDR2 SYGVNS. The germline V and J ends were trimmed by 4 bases and 3 bases, with 9 bases remaining between them. The CDR3 has 14 amino acids. In nucleotides, the CDR3 is TGTGCCAGCAGTGGGGCATCCGACACCGGGGAGCTGTTTTTT. Its translation is CASSGASDTGELFF.

With regard to this clonotype: This may come from a read error, since a much larger clone is one base off. V and J are TRBV20-1 and TRBJ2-4; D gene uncertain. CDR1 and CDR2 from the germline V gene are DFQATT and SNEGSKA (reference sequence). The CDR3 is 13 amino acids. Trimming left V 4 bases short and J 8 bases short, with 15 bases between. DNA for the CDR3: TGCAGTGCTACAGCCGCCCCAGATGACATTCAGTACTTC. Protein sequence: CSATAAPDDIQYF.

This clonotype has at least ten counts. The V call is TRBV2, the J call TRBJ2-7, with D hard to call. Trimming cost V 7 bases and J 1 base, with 5 bases left between them. Looked up from germline, CDR1 is SNHLY and CDR2 is FYNNEI. There are 11 residues in the CDR3. CDR3 sequence: CASIGSYEQYF. The CDR3 nucleotides are TGTGCCAGCATCGGTTCCTACGAGCAGTACTTC. The entire variable domain, with the rest obtained from reference TRBV2 and TRBJ2-7, is as follows: EPEVTQTPSHQVTQMGQEVILRCVPISNHLYFYWYRQILGQKVEFLVSFYNNEISEKSEIFDDQFSVERPDGSNFTLKIRSTKLEDSAMYFCASIGSYEQYFGPGTRLTVT.

This clonotype occurred many times. This chain joins TRBV5-1 and TRBJ2-7, with TRBD1 matching over 7 bases. V dropped 4 bases and J dropped 2; count of bases not matched to a gene: 12. The CDR3 sequence is 16 residues long. Germline V gives CDR1 SGHRS, CDR2 YFSETQ. DNA for the CDR3: TGCGCCAGCAGCGGGCCACAGGGGACCTCCACCTACGAGCAGTACTTC. Residues: CASSGPQGTSTYEQYF.

This clonotype has a count of ten or more. The chain combines TRBV4-1 with TRBJ2-2, with D perhaps TRBD2 (6 bases). V lost 0 bases and J 2 bases, leaving 10 bases between the germline ends. The CDR3 runs 16 residues. In germline, CDR1 is MGHRA, CDR2 YSYEKL. The CDR3 DNA follows: TGCGCCAGCAGCCAAGATTGGGACTTTAACACCGGGGAGCTGTTTTTT. Protein: CASSQDWDFNTGELFF.

In this sample, this clonotype turned up many times. V gene TRBV6-2 or TRBV6-3 combines with J gene TRBJ2-1, with D perhaps matching TRBD1 or TRBD2 (5 bases each). The CDR3 has 18 amino acids. The germline gives CDR1 MNHEY, CDR2 SVGEGT. Trimming left V 5 bases short and J 6 bases short, with 26 bases between. CDR3: CASSNLVLALVRGNEQFF. The CDR3 DNA reads as TGTGCCAGCAGTAACCTGGTGCTAGCTTTGGTAAGGGGCAATGAGCAGTTCTTC.

V gene TRBV28 combines with J gene TRBJ2-7; 8 nucleotides agree with TRBD2. From germline, CDR1 is MDHEN and CDR2 SYDVKM. The CDR3 totals 13 residues. J gave up 5 bases and V 7 bases, and 7 bases lay outside the gene matches. The CDR3 loop is CASKGTRRNEQYF. CDR3 sequence (DNA): TGTGCCAGCAAGGGGACTAGAAGAAACGAGCAGTACTTC.

This clonotype was detected ten times or more. The V call is TRBV19, the J call TRBJ1-5; no clear D gene. V was cut by 5 bases and J by 0 bases, with 14 bases left in between. The CDR3 has 16 residues. Germline lookup yields CDR1 LNHDA and CDR2 SQIVND (reference sequence). CDR3 nucleotides: TGTGCCAGTAGTCAGGCGGGATACAATAGCAATCAGCCCCAGCATTTT. As protein: CASSQAGYNSNQPQHF.

This clonotype has at least ten counts. The rearrangement joins TRBV7-8 to TRBJ2-1, with D perhaps matching TRBD1 or TRBD2 (6 bases each). The germline V and J ends were trimmed by 2 bases and 7 bases, with 15 bases remaining between them. The germline V gene encodes CDR1 SGHVS and CDR2 FQNEAQ. This CDR3 has 15 amino acids. The CDR3 spells CASSLLGGGGNEQFF. The CDR3 bases are TGTGCCAGCAGCTTATTGGGCGGAGGGGGGAATGAGCAGTTCTTC.

This clonotype has ten or more counts. The V and J genes are TRBV19 and TRBJ2-2; D uncertain. The CDR3 has 12 residues. From germline, CDR1 is LNHDA and CDR2 SQIVND (reference sequence). V lost 6 bases, J lost 2 bases, and 4 bases lay in between. CDR3 DNA sequence: TGTGCCAGTAGGAGTAACACCGGGGAGCTGTTTTTT. This codes for CASRSNTGELFF.